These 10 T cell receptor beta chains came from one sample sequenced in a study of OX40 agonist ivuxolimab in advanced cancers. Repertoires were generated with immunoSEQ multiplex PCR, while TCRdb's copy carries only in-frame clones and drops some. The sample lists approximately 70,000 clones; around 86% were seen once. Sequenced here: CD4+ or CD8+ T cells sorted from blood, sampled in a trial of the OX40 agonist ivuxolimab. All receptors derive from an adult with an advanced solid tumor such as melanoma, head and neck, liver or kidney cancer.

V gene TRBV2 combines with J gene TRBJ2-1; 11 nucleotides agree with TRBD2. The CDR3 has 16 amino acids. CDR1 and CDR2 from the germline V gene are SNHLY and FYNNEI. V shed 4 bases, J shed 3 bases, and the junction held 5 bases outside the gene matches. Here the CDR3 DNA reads TGTGCCAGCAGTGGTAGCGGGGGGGCTGTCTACAATGAGCAGTTCTTC. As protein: CASSGSGGAVYNEQFF. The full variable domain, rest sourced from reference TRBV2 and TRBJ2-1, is EPEVTQTPSHQVTQMGQEVILRCVPISNHLYFYWYRQILGQKVEFLVSFYNNEISEKSEIFDDQFSVERPDGSNFTLKIRSTKLEDSAMYFCASSGSGGAVYNEQFFGPGTRLTVL.

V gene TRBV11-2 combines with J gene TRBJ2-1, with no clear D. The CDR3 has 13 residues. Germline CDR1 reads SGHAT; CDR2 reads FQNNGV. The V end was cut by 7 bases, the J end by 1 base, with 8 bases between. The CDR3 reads CASTKLSYNEQFF. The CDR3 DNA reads TGTGCCAGCACCAAGCTATCCTACAATGAGCAGTTCTTC.

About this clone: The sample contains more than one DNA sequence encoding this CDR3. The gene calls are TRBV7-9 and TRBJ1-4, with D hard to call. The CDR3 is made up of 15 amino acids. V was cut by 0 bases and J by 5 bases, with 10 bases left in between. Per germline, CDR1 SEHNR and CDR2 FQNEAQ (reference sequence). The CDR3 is CASSLASQKNEKLFF. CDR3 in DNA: TGTGCCAGCAGCTTAGCGTCACAGAAGAATGAAAAACTGTTTTTT. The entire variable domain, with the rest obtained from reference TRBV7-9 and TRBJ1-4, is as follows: DTGVSQNPRHKITKRGQNVTFRCDPISEHNRLYWYRQTLGQGPEFLTYFQNEAQLEKSRLLSDRFSAERPKGSFSTLEIQRTEQGDSAMYLCASSLASQKNEKLFFGSGTQLSVL.

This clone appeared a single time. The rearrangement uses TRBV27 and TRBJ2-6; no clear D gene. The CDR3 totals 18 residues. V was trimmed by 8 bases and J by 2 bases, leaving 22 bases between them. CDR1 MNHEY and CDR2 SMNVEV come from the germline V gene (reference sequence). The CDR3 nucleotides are TGTGCCAGCTGTACCCTCTTTTCATACAAAGCTGGGGCCAACGTCCTGACTTTC. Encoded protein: CASCTLFSYKAGANVLTF.

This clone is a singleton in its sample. CDR3 in amino acids: CASSLLDSRNTIYF. DNA for the CDR3: TGCGCCAGCAGCTTACTGGACAGCCGAAACACCATATATTTT. This chain uses TRBV5-1 with TRBJ1-3; D may be TRBD1 (6 bases). Germline V gene data show CDR1 as SGHRS and CDR2 as YFSETQ. CDR3 length: 14 residues. Trimming shortened V by 2 bases and J by 5 bases, and 11 bases separated the two germline ends.

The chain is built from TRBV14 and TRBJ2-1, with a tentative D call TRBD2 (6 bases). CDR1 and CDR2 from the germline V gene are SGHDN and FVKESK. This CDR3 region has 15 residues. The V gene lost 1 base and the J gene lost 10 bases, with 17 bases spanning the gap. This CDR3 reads CASSQAAREVGEQFF. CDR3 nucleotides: TGTGCCAGCAGCCAAGCAGCGCGGGAAGTAGGCGAGCAGTTCTTC.

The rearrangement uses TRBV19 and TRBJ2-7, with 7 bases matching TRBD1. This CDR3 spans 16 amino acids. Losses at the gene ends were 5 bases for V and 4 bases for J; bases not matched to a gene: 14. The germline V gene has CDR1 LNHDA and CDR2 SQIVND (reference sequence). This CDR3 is CASSPNRDRGLYEQYF. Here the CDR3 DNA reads TGTGCCAGTAGTCCGAACCGGGACAGAGGATTATACGAGCAGTACTTC.

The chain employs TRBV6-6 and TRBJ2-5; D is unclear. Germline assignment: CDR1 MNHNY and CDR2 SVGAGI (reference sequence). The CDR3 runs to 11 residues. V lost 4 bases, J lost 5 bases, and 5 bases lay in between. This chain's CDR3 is CASSSSETQYF. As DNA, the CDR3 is TGTGCCAGCAGTTCGTCGGAGACCCAGTACTTC.

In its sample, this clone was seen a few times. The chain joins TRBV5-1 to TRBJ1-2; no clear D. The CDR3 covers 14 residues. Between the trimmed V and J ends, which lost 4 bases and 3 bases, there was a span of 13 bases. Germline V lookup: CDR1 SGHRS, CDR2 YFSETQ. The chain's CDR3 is CASSREGGDYGYTF. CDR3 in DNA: TGCGCCAGCAGCCGAGAAGGCGGAGACTATGGCTACACCTTC.

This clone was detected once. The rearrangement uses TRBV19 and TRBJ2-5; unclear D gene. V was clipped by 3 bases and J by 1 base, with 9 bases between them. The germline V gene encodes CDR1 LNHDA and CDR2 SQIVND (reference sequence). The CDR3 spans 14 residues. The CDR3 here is CASSIQAVQETQYF. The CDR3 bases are TGTGCCAGTAGTATCCAGGCTGTCCAAGAGACCCAGTACTTC.